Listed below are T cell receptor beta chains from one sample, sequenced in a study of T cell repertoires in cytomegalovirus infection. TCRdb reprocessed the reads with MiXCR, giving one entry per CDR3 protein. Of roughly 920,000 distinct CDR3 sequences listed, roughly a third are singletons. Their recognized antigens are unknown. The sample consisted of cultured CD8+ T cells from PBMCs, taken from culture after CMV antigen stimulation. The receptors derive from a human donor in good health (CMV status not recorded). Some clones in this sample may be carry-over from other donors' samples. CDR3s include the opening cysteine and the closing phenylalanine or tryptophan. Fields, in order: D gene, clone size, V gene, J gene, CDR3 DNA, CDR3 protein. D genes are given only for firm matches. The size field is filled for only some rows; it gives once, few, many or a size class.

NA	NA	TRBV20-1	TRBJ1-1	TGCAGTGCTGCACCAGAGAACACTGAAGCTTTCTTT	CSAAPENTEAFF
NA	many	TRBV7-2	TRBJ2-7	TGTGCCAGCAGCTTCCCGGGGGGCACAGACCCTTACGAGCAGTACTTC	CASSFPGGTDPYEQYF
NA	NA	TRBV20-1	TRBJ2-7	TGCAGTGCTAGACATATAGACTACGAGCAGTACTTC	CSARHIDYEQYF
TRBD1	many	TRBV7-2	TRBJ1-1	TGTGCCAGCAGCTTTGGGACAGCCTTTATGAACACTGAAGCTTTCTTT	CASSFGTAFMNTEAFF
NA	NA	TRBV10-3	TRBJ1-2	TGTGCCGTCAGGACCTTCAGGGGAGGAAATGATAACTATGGCTACACCTTC	CAVRTFRGGNDNYGYTF
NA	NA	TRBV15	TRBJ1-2	TGTGCCACCAGCAGTGTCCAGGAGGGGGAAGGAGGCTACACCTTC	CATSSVQEGEGGYTF
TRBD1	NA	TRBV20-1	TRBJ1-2	TGCAGTGCTAGTGTCGGACAGGGATATGGCTACACCTTC	CSASVGQGYGYTF
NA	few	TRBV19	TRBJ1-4	TGTGCCAGTAGCCCCACAGGTCTAGGTGGAGAAAAACTGTTTTTT	CASSPTGLGGEKLFF
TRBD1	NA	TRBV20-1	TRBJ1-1	TGCAGTGCGGGTACAGGGGACGCTGAAGCTTTCTTT	CSAGTGDAEAFF
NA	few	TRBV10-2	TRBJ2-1	TGCGCCAGCAGTGAGTCTCGAGGGGTCGGGTTCTTC	CASSESRGVGFF
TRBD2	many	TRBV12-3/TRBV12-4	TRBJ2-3	TGTGCCAGCAGTTCCCGGGACTACTCCACAGATACGCAGTATTTT	CASSSRDYSTDTQYF
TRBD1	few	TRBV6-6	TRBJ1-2	TGTGCCAGCAGACTGATCTTCAGGGGGCGGCGCCTCGGCCACACCTTC	CASRLIFRGRRLGHTF
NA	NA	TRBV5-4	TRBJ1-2	TGTGCCAGCAGCTTTCCTATGGCTGTGGGGGGAAGCTATGGCTACACCTTC	CASSFPMAVGGSYGYTF
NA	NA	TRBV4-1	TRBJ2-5	TGCGCCGGCAGCCAAGATCGGACTACTCAGTACTTC	CAGSQDRTTQYF
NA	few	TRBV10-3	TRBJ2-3	TGTGCCATCAGCCCGGAGGGGATCAAATACACAGATACGCAGTATTTT	CAISPEGIKYTDTQYF
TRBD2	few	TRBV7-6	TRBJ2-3	TGTGCCAGCAGTCAGGAGACAGCGGGGGGGGCAGATACGCAGTATTTT	CASSQETAGGADTQYF
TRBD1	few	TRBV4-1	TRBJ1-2	TGCGCCAGCAGCCAAGTACAGGGGGCGCGATCCTATGGCTACACCTTC	CASSQVQGARSYGYTF
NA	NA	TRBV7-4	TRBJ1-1	TGTGCCAGCAGCTTACCCCGTGGGCCTAACACTGAAGCTTTCTTT	CASSLPRGPNTEAFF
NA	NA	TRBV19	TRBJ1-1	TGTGCCAGTAGTCCGAGCGACAGTACCGTTCGAGTGAACACTGAAGCTTTCTTT	CASSPSDSTVRVNTEAFF
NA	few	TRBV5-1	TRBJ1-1	TGCGCCAGCAGTCTCGCTCCGGGGGGTGAAGCTTTCTTT	CASSLAPGGEAFF
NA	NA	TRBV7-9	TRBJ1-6	TGTGCCAGCAGCTTCTCCGACAATTCACCCCTCCACTTT	CASSFSDNSPLHF
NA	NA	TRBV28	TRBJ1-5	TGTGCCAGCAGTCGGACCCCGGGATCACAGCCCCAGCATTTT	CASSRTPGSQPQHF
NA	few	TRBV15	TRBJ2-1	TGTGCCACCAGCAGGACAAGGGGTCATGAGCAGTTCTTC	CATSRTRGHEQFF
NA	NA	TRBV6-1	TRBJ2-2	TGTGCCAGCAGTGGGGACGGAAGGTTCACCGGGGAGCTGTTTTTT	CASSGDGRFTGELFF
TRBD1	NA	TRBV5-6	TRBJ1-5	TGTGCCAGCAGCTCGACAGGGGGCTGGAATCAGCCCCAGCATTTT	CASSSTGGWNQPQHF
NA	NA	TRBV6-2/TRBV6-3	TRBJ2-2	TGTGCCAGCAGTCTAACGAAACCTAACACCGGGGAGCTGTTTTTT	CASSLTKPNTGELFF
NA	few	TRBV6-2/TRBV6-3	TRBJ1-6	TGTGCCAGCAGAAGGGTTGACAACTCCTATAATTCACCCCTCCACTTT	CASRRVDNSYNSPLHF
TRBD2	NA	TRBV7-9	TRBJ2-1	TGTGCCAGCAGCCCCCGAGAAGCGGGGGAGAGAAATGAGCAGTTCTTC	CASSPREAGERNEQFF
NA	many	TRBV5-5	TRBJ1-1	TGTGCCAGCAGCCTTCGGCGGGGCGAGGTGAACACTGAAGCTTTCTTT	CASSLRRGEVNTEAFF
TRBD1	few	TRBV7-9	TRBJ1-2	TGTGCCAGCAGCTTCGGGACAGGGGCATCCTATGGCTACACCTTC	CASSFGTGASYGYTF
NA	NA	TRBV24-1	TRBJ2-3	TGTGCCACCAGTGATTTGCCGTCCGCACGCACAGATACGCAGTATTTT	CATSDLPSARTDTQYF
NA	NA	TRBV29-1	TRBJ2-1	TGCAGCTCTGGGGGCAGCACCGACGACAATGAGCAGTTCTTC	CSSGGSTDDNEQFF
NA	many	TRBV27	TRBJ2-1	TGTGCCAGCACCTCCCCCGGACAGTACAATGAGCAGTTCTTC	CASTSPGQYNEQFF
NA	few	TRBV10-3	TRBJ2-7	TGTGCCATCAGTGCATCCTACGAGCAGTACTTC	CAISASYEQYF
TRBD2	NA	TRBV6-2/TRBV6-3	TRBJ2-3	TGTGCCAGCAGTTACTGGGCTAGCGGTGGCACAGATACGCAGTATTTT	CASSYWASGGTDTQYF
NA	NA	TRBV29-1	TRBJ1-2	TGCAGCGTTGGTTCGAACCAAGAGGACACCTTC	CSVGSNQEDTF
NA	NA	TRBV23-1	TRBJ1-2	TGCGCCAGCAGTCACCACAACGGGGGGAGCTATGGCTACACCTTC	CASSHHNGGSYGYTF
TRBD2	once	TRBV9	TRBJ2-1	TGTGCCAGCAGCGTAGAACTAGCGGGGGTTCTCCCCTACAATGAGCAGTTCTTC	CASSVELAGVLPYNEQFF
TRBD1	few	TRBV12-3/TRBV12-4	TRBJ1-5	TGTGCCAGCAGTCCCCCGACAGGGGGCGACTCGGGTCAGCCCCAGCATTTT	CASSPPTGGDSGQPQHF
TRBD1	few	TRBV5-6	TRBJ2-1	TGTGCCAGCATACAGGGGGTTAGGAATGAGCAGTTCTTC	CASIQGVRNEQFF
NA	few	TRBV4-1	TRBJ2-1	TGCGCCAGCAGCCTGAGCGAAGGGAGTGAGCAGTTCTTC	CASSLSEGSEQFF
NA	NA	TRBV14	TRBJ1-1	TGTGCCAGCAGCCAAGAAAAACCGAACAGGAAGAATACTGAAGCTTTCTTT	CASSQEKPNRKNTEAFF